This T cell receptor beta chain was sequenced during a study of cytomegalovirus exposure and HLA in healthy donors (dated by TCRdb to 2015 to 2018). Looking at the study overall: An earlier analysis of approximately 640 of the donors reported 250 to 350 Gb of sequence data and 117 million unique TCR beta sequences from about 179 million T cells. Roughly 5 DR-DQ haplotypes were handled as single units for association and clustering because linkage in the cohort was strong. Every repertoire in the discovery cohort had been generated on one and the same sequencing platform. A later genetic analysis took genome-wide SNP genotypes for about three fifths of the 666 donors and used that subset as a discovery cohort. The T cell repertoires of several hundred subjects were profiled by immunosequencing and related to cytomegalovirus serostatus. In the later analysis, no new phenotypic data were used to find candidate immune exposures; instead, reliance was placed on TCR beta sequences and their occurrence across donors. HLA typing included class I and class II loci at four-digit resolution. In an earlier analysis of roughly 540 of the donors, high-throughput TCR beta sequencing was used to judge whether each TCR beta V gene segment behaved as functional or pseudogenic. Besides the first cohort of approximately 710 subjects, a separate validation cohort made up of around 120 different subjects was used. The number of typed donors differed by locus: roughly 620-630 for A, B, C, DRB1 and DQB1; 522 for DQA1; 606 for DPA1; and roughly 450 for DPB1. A later analysis re-examined previously published TCR beta repertoires from 610 or so donors and added high-resolution HLA genotyping to investigate patterns of TCR occurrence. An early release that covered about 600 HLA-typed donors contained approximately 290 gigabases of sequencing data and 85 million to 100 million unique TCR sequences. Donor age, sex, ethnicity and CMV serostatus were compiled together with the repertoire data. The study combined high-throughput TCR immunosequencing, statistical association of individual TCRs with disease status, and machine learning to predict cytomegalovirus infection status. Of the 350 to 400 genotyped donors, 65% to 90% fell in the genetic ancestry cluster associated with self-reported Caucasian donors. The study aimed to test whether cataloging public T cell receptors could reveal signatures of past pathogen exposure. Among about 360 genotyped donors of the cohort, an average of 235,054 unique TCR beta nucleotide sequences were sequenced per donor, around 20% of them non-productive.

The protocol used for the library was the immunoSEQ multiplex PCR assay. The multiplex PCR relied on a mix of 60 forward primers for TCR Vbeta segments and 13 reverse primers for TCR Jbeta segments. The CDR3 region of rearranged TCR beta genes was amplified from genomic DNA with a multiplex PCR assay. On the Illumina HiSeq System, the amplified TCR beta libraries were sequenced as 87-base-pair reads. In the source study's methods: A later analysis counted about 80 million unique TCR beta chains across the roughly 700 repertoires, and 10 million to 11 million of these chains were shared by at least two donors. A nearest-neighbor algorithm error-corrected the raw reads and collapsed the reads into unique sequences, merging closely related sequences to remove PCR and sequencing errors. V, D and J gene segments were assigned by aligning CDR3 sequences to IMGT reference sequences. Each retained sequence needed at least a six-nucleotide match to both a V gene segment and a J gene segment. A rearrangement counted as productive if the CDR3 had no stop codons and remained in frame with V and J, and every other rearrangement counted as non-productive. CDR3 was defined by IMGT convention, running from the second conserved V-encoded cysteine to the conserved J-encoded phenylalanine. In an earlier analysis of more than 550 of the donors, sequences lacking an unambiguous match to a single V gene segment were excluded. In an earlier analysis of approximately 560 of the donors, a V segment was called functional when productive rearrangements were above 56.7%, and segregating when the standard deviation between donors exceeded 5%. A statistical classification framework was built to diagnose cytomegalovirus status from the catalog of TCR beta chain sequences. A later analysis assigned V and J genes by comparing TCR nucleotide sequences with IMGT/GENE-DB human TR gene sequences. Using the TCRdist pipeline, a later analysis assigned CDR3 sequences along with most-parsimonious VDJ recombination scenarios. In a later analysis, every TCR beta chain was defined by the combination of its CDR3 amino acid sequence and its V-gene family, and reads without a unique V-gene family were dropped. As a way to deal with suspected cross-contamination and a sequencing artifact, a later analysis dropped 640 or so nucleotide sequences that were highly shared and had low generation probability. In a later analysis, a clonal expansion index was calculated for each public chain from normalized within-repertoire ranks of inferred template counts. In a later analysis, generation probabilities were computed with a VDJ recombination model fitted to out-of-frame rearrangements, and the resulting probabilities were checked against IGoR. Hypergeometric tests were used in a later analysis to score TCR-TCR, TCR-HLA and TCR-CMV co-occurrence, with a repertoire-size bias correction applied to the TCR pairs. A later analysis estimated false discovery rates by permuting HLA or CMV assignments 20 times. In a later analysis, co-occurring TCRs were grouped with DBSCAN, and TCRdist sequence similarity was added when clustering was performed within HLA-allele-positive subsets. For co-occurrence clustering, repertoires with fewer than 30,000 or more than 120,000 public chains were excluded, along with about five repertoires with anomalous nucleotide sharing. TCRdb carries this immuneACCESS record with in-frame sequences only. Its versions omit some clonotypes, under half of them owing to an unresolved V gene in the studies checked, with the rest unexplained. The V and J calls and clone size were taken over from that table, and D and trimming were inferred from the DNA. This sample lists 84,000 or so clones; roughly three quarters were detected once. The ten biggest clones cover 3.7% of the sample.

The cohort was made up of under 800 healthy bone marrow donors. At the time of sampling, every cohort member was nominally healthy, though immune exposures that went unrecorded were likely present. The donor was CMV seronegative and was included in the group of approximately 350 seronegative cohort members. A peripheral blood sample was collected from each donor, and TCR beta sequencing was performed on peripheral blood mononuclear cells. The Qiagen DNeasy Blood Extraction Kit was used to extract genomic DNA from the blood cell samples. The CDR3 numbers 15 residues from cysteine through phenylalanine. Left in the record is the CDR3 DNA by itself, 45 bases read in frame from the first base. Here V drops 6 bases and J drops 4 bases, and the junction holds 7 bases not matched to any gene. For CDR1 and CDR2, the germline V gene lists KGHSH and LQKENI. Overall results and qualifications from the work: The authors suggested that the approach could potentially be generalized to other disease states and immunological phenotypes. Most TCR sequences were observed very rarely across donors, whereas some public TCRs were present in many individuals. In a later analysis, several top co-occurrence clusters were reported to appear linked to parvovirus B19, influenza, CMV and Epstein-Barr virus. The 87-base-pair reads could not distinguish some IMGT-functional V segments, including TRBV6-2 and TRBV6-3, so those segments were excluded. Presence/absence analyses assumed roughly uniform sequencing depth across donors, an assumption that may not hold. The earlier analysis of 587 of the donors excluded over 15 rarely observed V segments, including chromosome 9 orphons, because counts were too low. Three of the identified cytomegalovirus-associated TCR beta chains were confirmed in vitro to be specific for cytomegalovirus antigens. CMV serostatus was the only immune exposure information available for the cohort. A cluster of highly shared sequence variants was judged likely to represent a technical artifact of the sequencing pipeline. In an earlier analysis of under 600 of the donors, most TCR beta V segments were observed in productive rearrangements about 87% or about 30% of the time, broadly matching IMGT annotations. Correlated functional status among segregating V segments might be attributable to linkage disequilibrium, but an unknown experimental factor could not be ruled out. A further reported finding was that TCR beta sequences accurately predicted the HLA-A and HLA-B alleles for most subjects in the first cohort. HLA typing was unavailable for some donors at each locus, so association tests used only the typed subset. An association between a missense DCLRE1C variant and V-gene and J-gene trimming of TCR beta chains was found in a later genetic analysis and replicated in an independent cohort. According to a later analysis, TCR association rates differed among HLA loci, with DRB1 alleles showing the most associated TCRs and HLA-C alleles showing the fewest. The study gave a list of over 150 TCR beta chains associated with cytomegalovirus. A later analysis found that most CMV-associated TCR beta chains appeared HLA-restricted, with HLA associations seemingly driven largely by CMV exposure. In a later analysis, HLA-associated TCR beta chains were found to be more clonally expanded and to have lower generation probabilities than equally common non-associated chains. In both the original and validation cohorts, the classifier was reported to diagnose cytomegalovirus status with high specificity and sensitivity. At a false discovery rate of 0.05, a later analysis linked under 20,000 TCR beta sequences to specific HLA alleles. A later genetic analysis reported fewer N-insertions in productive TCRs among donors in an Asian-associated ancestry cluster than the roughly 650-donor mean. Strong co-occurrence of HLA alleles, especially DR and DQ, made assigning TCR associations to individual alleles difficult. The cohort was sequenced for TCR beta chains only, and without alpha or paired-chain data the features that could be detected were limited.

As concerns this clone: The target of this receptor is not known. No much larger clonotype is one base removed from it; base qualities were not supplied.

Specimen: PBMCs. The chain was built from TRBV18 and TRBJ1-5; a stretch of 9 junction bases matches TRBD1. This clonotype was sampled from a man in his thirties or forties in good health and CMV-seronegative. The CDR3 is CASSPDRGRNQPQHF. The sequenced DNA: TGTGCCAGCTCTCCGGACAGGGGCAGGAATCAGCCCCAGCATTTT.